Listed below are T cell receptor beta chains from one sample, sequenced in a study of blood T cells in healthy people across ages. From the 5' RACE reads, TCRdb called clonotypes with MiXCR, one entry per CDR3 protein. The table has about 1.8 million distinct CDR3 sequences, less than 50% seen once. Sample: blood. Receptors originate from a woman in her thirties or forties in good health. Each CDR3 is given with its conserved first and last residue. D genes are given only for firm matches. Clone size is given for some rows only: seen once, a few or many times, or a class if the clone is expanded.

v_gene: TRBV7-9; abundance: .; d_gene: TRBD2; j_gene: TRBJ2-1; CDR3aa: CASSLGRLAGTDEQFF; CDR3nt: TGTGCCAGCAGCTTAGGTCGGCTAGCGGGGACCGATGAGCAGTTCTTC
v_gene: TRBV20-1; abundance: .; d_gene: TRBD1; j_gene: TRBJ1-2; CDR3aa: CSARELDRMNYGYTF; CDR3nt: TGCAGTGCTAGAGAACTGGACAGGATGAATTATGGCTACACCTTC
v_gene: TRBV6-1; abundance: few; d_gene: TRBD1; j_gene: TRBJ1-4; CDR3aa: CASSESGGRVEKLFF; CDR3nt: TGTGCCAGCAGTGAATCAGGGGGTAGAGTAGAAAAACTGTTTTTT
v_gene: TRBV11-2; abundance: .; d_gene: .; j_gene: TRBJ2-4; CDR3aa: CASSLEGRVAKSIQYF; CDR3nt: TGTGCCAGCAGCTTAGAAGGCAGGGTAGCCAAAAGCATTCAGTACTTC
v_gene: TRBV5-1; abundance: .; d_gene: .; j_gene: TRBJ1-4; CDR3aa: CASSTQDRNEKLFF; CDR3nt: TGCGCCAGCAGTACCCAGGACCGTAATGAAAAACTGTTTTTT
v_gene: TRBV20-1; abundance: few; d_gene: .; j_gene: TRBJ1-1; CDR3aa: CSARDEFYAGALNTEAFF; CDR3nt: TGCAGTGCTAGAGATGAGTTTTATGCCGGGGCTTTGAACACTGAAGCTTTCTTT
v_gene: TRBV12-3/TRBV12-4; abundance: .; d_gene: TRBD2; j_gene: TRBJ2-1; CDR3aa: CASTPLAGVYNEQFF; CDR3nt: TGTGCCAGCACCCCTCTAGCGGGGGTCTACAATGAGCAGTTCTTC
v_gene: TRBV29-1; abundance: .; d_gene: .; j_gene: TRBJ2-3; CDR3aa: CSTGRRGPTDTQYF; CDR3nt: TGCAGCACGGGGAGGCGGGGTCCCACAGATACGCAGTATTTT
v_gene: TRBV10-3; abundance: .; d_gene: TRBD2; j_gene: TRBJ2-7; CDR3aa: CAISGTSGGSYEQYF; CDR3nt: TGTGCCATCAGTGGGACTAGCGGGGGGTCCTACGAGCAGTACTTC
v_gene: TRBV4-2; abundance: .; d_gene: .; j_gene: TRBJ2-7; CDR3aa: CASSQECCNLTYEQYF; CDR3nt: TGTGCCAGCAGCCAAGAATGTTGCAACCTTACCTACGAGCAGTACTTC
v_gene: TRBV29-1; abundance: .; d_gene: .; j_gene: TRBJ2-2; CDR3aa: CSGMTKVGGELFF; CDR3nt: TGCAGCGGGATGACAAAGGTCGGCGGGGAGCTGTTTTTT